The 5 T cell receptor beta chains below all came from one sample that was sequenced in a study of blood T cell repertoires in COVID-19. TCRdb's table, derived via immunoSEQ multiplex PCR, lists solely in-frame clones and lacks some. This sample has about 65,000 clones; over 80% occur once, and the top ten carry about two fifths. Input material: peripheral blood. These receptors were taken from a human donor in a cohort sampled during active COVID-19.

The rearrangement uses TRBV7-2 and TRBJ2-7, with D possibly TRBD1 on 6 matching bases. CDR1 is SGHTA, CDR2 FQGNSA, per germline. V was cut by 4 bases and J by 4 bases, with 11 bases left in between. CDR3 length: 13 residues. In DNA, the CDR3 is TGTGCCAGCAGCTCGACAGGTCGATACGAGCAGTACTTC. It encodes CASSSTGRYEQYF.

This clone has only a few counts. V gene TRBV5-1 combines with J gene TRBJ1-3, with D maybe TRBD1 (6 bases). Trimming pared 4 bases from V and 0 bases from J, leaving 11 bases between. This CDR3 region has 15 residues. The germline V gene has CDR1 SGHRS and CDR2 YFSETQ. The CDR3 sequence: CASSTGTTSGNTIYF. The CDR3 DNA is TGCGCCAGCAGCACCGGGACAACCTCTGGAAACACCATATATTTT.

This chain uses TRBV27 with TRBJ1-1; D is uncertain. The ends were cut back, 5 bases at V and 0 bases at J, with 7 bases in the middle. Germline CDR1 is MNHEY and CDR2 is SMNVEV (reference sequence). This CDR3 has 13 amino acids. The chain's CDR3 is CASSPQMNTEAFF. The CDR3 DNA is TGTGCCAGCAGTCCTCAGATGAACACTGAAGCTTTCTTT.

The V gene is TRBV29-1, the J gene TRBJ1-2; possibly TRBD1 for D (6 bases). Trimming left V 7 bases short and J 7 bases short, with 13 bases between. This CDR3 spans 11 amino acids. The V gene's germline CDR1 is SQVTM and CDR2 ANQGSEA. The CDR3 sequence: CSGRTERGYTF. DNA of the CDR3: TGCAGCGGACGGACAGAGCGTGGCTACACCTTC.

Here the CDR3 reads CAWYKDRGTQYF. The CDR3 coding sequence is TGTGCCTGGTACAAGGACCGGGGGACCCAGTACTTC. This chain links TRBV30 with TRBJ2-5, with D tentatively TRBD2 (5 bases). This CDR3 has 12 amino acids. Trimming stripped 5 bases from V and 7 bases from J, with 14 bases between. In germline, CDR1 is GTSNPN, CDR2 SVGIG (reference sequence).